Reported below is one TCR beta chain. The antigen is undetermined. Germline values: CDR1 MDHEN, CDR2 SYDVKM. This CDR3 is built from 13 residues. V lost 5 bases and J 5 bases, leaving 12 bases between the germline ends. The data were produced by immunoSEQ multiplex PCR, yet TCRdb's version contains in-frame clones alone and is incomplete. The data show roughly 50,000 clones, 65% to 85% seen once. The record originates from a study of radiotherapy plus CTLA-4 blockade in lung cancer. Study-level background: Patients showed objective responses in 15% to 20% of cases, and disease control was achieved by under 40%. General observations from the study: Peripheral blood showed expansion of tumor-derived TCR clones after radiotherapy and ipilimumab.

The source of this sequence is a human donor with non-small cell lung cancer who had a partial response to radiotherapy plus ipilimumab. Source: peripheral blood, taken from a patient treated with radiotherapy plus ipilimumab. The chain uses TRBV28 and TRBJ1-2, with D possibly TRBD1 on 6 matching bases. CDR3 residues: CASSPGQLYGYTF. CDR3 nucleotides: TGTGCCAGCAGTCCCGGACAGCTATATGGCTACACCTTC.